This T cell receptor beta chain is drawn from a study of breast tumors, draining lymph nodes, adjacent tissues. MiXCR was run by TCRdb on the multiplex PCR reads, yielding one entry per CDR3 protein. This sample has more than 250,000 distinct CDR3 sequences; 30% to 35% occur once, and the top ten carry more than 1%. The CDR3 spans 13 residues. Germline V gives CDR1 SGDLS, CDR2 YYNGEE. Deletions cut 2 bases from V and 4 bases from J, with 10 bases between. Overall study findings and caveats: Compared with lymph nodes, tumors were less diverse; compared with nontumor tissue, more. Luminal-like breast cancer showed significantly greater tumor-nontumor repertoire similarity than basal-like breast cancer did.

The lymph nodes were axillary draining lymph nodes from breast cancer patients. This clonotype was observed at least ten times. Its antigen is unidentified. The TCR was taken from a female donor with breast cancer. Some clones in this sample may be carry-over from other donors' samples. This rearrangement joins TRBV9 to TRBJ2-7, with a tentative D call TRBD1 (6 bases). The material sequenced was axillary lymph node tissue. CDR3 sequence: CASSVAQGYEQYF. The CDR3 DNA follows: TGTGCCAGCAGCGTGGCACAGGGATACGAGCAGTACTTC.